These 26 T cell receptor beta chains came from one sample sequenced in a study of memory CD4+ T cells and cytomegalovirus serostatus (dated by TCRdb to between 2018 and 2020). The library was obtained by the immunoSEQ multiplex PCR assay. Entries here come from immuneACCESS through TCRdb and include only in-frame sequences with V and J called. Some clones fail to appear in such tables; in the studies checked, an unresolved V gene covers under half of the shortfall, and the cause of the remainder is unknown. The sample records some 52,000 clones, over 70% of which are singletons. Of the sample, less than 2.5% is held by the ten largest clones. A FACSAria II was used to sort memory CD4+ T cells, defined as single viable CD3+CD4+CD8-CD45RO+ cells. The sample comprised memory CD4+ T cells from blood. The receptors were sampled from an adult in good health and CMV-seropositive.

This sequence joins TRBV6-5 and TRBJ1-4; a weak D match, TRBD1 (5 bases). Germline CDR1 MNHEY, CDR2 SVGAGI. This CDR3 spans 15 amino acids. With 6 bases removed from V and 3 bases from J, the gap between germline ends came to 14 bases. As DNA, the CDR3 is TGTGCCAGCAGCCCGGGCAGGGTCCCTAATGAAAAACTGTTTTTT. It translates to CASSPGRVPNEKLFF.

This clone appeared a few times. The chain carries TRBV5-6 and TRBJ2-1, with a possible D match to TRBD2 (6 bases). Trimming stripped 0 bases from V and 4 bases from J, with 8 bases between. CDR1 SGHDT and CDR2 YYEEEE come from the germline V gene. The CDR3 has 14 amino acids. The CDR3 spells CASSLGGLYNEQFF. CDR3 in DNA: TGTGCCAGCAGCTTGGGGGGACTGTACAATGAGCAGTTCTTC.

The V call is TRBV29-1, the J call TRBJ2-7; D unclear. Trimming pared 5 bases from V and 0 bases from J, leaving 11 bases between. Germline CDR1 reads SQVTM; CDR2 reads ANQGSEA. The CDR3 runs 13 residues. CDR3 protein: CSVWSAASYEQYF. The CDR3 DNA reads as TGCAGCGTTTGGTCGGCGGCCTCCTACGAGCAGTACTTC.

The rearrangement uses TRBV6-6 and TRBJ1-1; D gene ambiguous. From germline, CDR1 is MNHNY and CDR2 SVGAGI (reference sequence). CDR3 length: 16 residues. The V end lost 4 bases, the J end lost 0 bases, and 15 bases lay between the germline ends. CDR3 amino acids: CASSFGRLLLNTEAFF. CDR3 sequence (DNA): TGTGCCAGCAGTTTCGGACGGCTGCTACTGAACACTGAAGCTTTCTTT.

The V call is TRBV7-8, the J call TRBJ2-2; D is unclear. Germline V gives CDR1 SGHVS, CDR2 FQNEAQ. V lost 5 bases and J lost 4, with 14 bases in between. CDR3 length: 15 amino acids. This CDR3 reads CASSPRRLLTGELFF. CDR3 in DNA: TGTGCCAGCAGCCCCCGTAGGTTGCTCACCGGGGAGCTGTTTTTT. Using reference TRBV7-8 and TRBJ2-2 for the parts outside the CDR3, the full variable domain is GAGVSQSPRYKVAKRGQDVALRCDPISGHVSLFWYQQALGQGPEFLTYFQNEAQLDKSGLPSDRFFAERPEGSVSTLKIQRTQQEDSAVYLCASSPRRLLTGELFFGEGSRLTVL.

CDR3 sequence reads: CASSVRKPGTADTQYF. The CDR3 DNA reads TGTGCCAGCAGTGTCCGAAAGCCCGGGACTGCAGATACGCAGTATTTT. V is TRBV25-1 and J is TRBJ2-3, with D perhaps TRBD2 (6 bases). CDR1 and CDR2 from the germline V gene are MGHDK and SYGVNS. The length of the CDR3 is 16 residues. Deletions cut 4 bases from V and 4 bases from J, with 18 bases between.

The chain combines TRBV4-2 with TRBJ1-2; TRBD1 is a possible D gene (6 bases). The CDR3 contains 16 residues. The V and J ends lost 0 bases and 8 bases respectively, with 19 bases between them. Per germline, CDR1 LGHNA and CDR2 YNFKEQ. The CDR3 nucleotides are TGTGCCAGCAGCCAAGAAGGACAGATACTAACTAGGGGCTACACCTTC. Residues: CASSQEGQILTRGYTF.

V is TRBV5-8 and J is TRBJ2-5; TRBD1 matches 11 bases. Germline CDR1 is SGHTS and CDR2 is YDEGEE. V trimming: 1 base; J trimming: 2 bases; junction bases outside the gene matches: 4. The CDR3 runs to 16 residues. The CDR3 protein is CASSLYGTGGQETQYF. CDR3 coding DNA: TGTGCCAGCAGCTTGTACGGGACAGGGGGTCAAGAGACCCAGTACTTC.

The chain joins TRBV11-3 to TRBJ2-3; D ambiguous. V was shortened by 5 bases and J by 3 bases, with 12 bases between the two germline ends. The CDR3 has 14 amino acids. Looked up from germline, CDR1 is SGHNT and CDR2 is YENEEA. This chain's CDR3 is CASSVGWETDTQYF. DNA for the CDR3: TGTGCCAGCAGCGTAGGGTGGGAAACAGATACGCAGTATTTT. Full variable domain (outside the CDR3, taken from reference TRBV11-3 and TRBJ2-3): EAGVVQSPRYKIIEKKQPVAFWCNPISGHNTLYWYLQNLGQGPELLIRYENEEAVDDSQLPKDRFSAERLKGVDSTLKIQPAELGDSAVYLCASSVGWETDTQYFGPGTRLTVL.

The chain joins TRBV11-3 to TRBJ1-3; D might be TRBD1 (6 bases). Trimming cost V 4 bases and J 8 bases, with 12 bases left between them. The V gene's germline CDR1 is SGHNT and CDR2 YENEEA. This CDR3 is 13 amino acids long. This CDR3 reads CASSYRGQDTIYF. The CDR3 DNA sequence: TGTGCCAGCAGCTATCGGGGGCAGGACACCATATATTTT.

The chain combines TRBV9 with TRBJ2-4; D uncertain. V was pared by 3 bases and J by 0 bases, with 7 bases between. Germline CDR1 and CDR2: SGDLS and YYNGEE. The CDR3 length is 14 residues. CDR3 sequence: CASSATVAKNIQYF. For the CDR3, the DNA is TGTGCCAGCAGCGCGACGGTAGCCAAAAACATTCAGTACTTC.

The V call is TRBV28, the J call TRBJ2-1; D call uncertain. V lost 8 bases and J 8 bases, leaving 22 bases between the germline ends. The CDR3 runs to 15 residues. Looked up from germline, CDR1 is MDHEN and CDR2 is SYDVKM. CDR3 nucleotide sequence: TGTGCCAGCTGGGTAGGTAGCACTGATCCCCATGAGCAGTTCTTC. This sequence encodes CASWVGSTDPHEQFF.

This chain joins TRBV27 and TRBJ2-2, with D tentatively TRBD2 (5 bases). Trimming pared 3 bases from V and 1 base from J, leaving 9 bases between. CDR3 length: 15 amino acids. Germline loops: CDR1 MNHEY, CDR2 SMNVEV (reference sequence). CDR3: CASSFRGLNTGELFF. The CDR3 DNA reads TGTGCCAGCAGTTTTAGAGGGTTGAACACCGGGGAGCTGTTTTTT.

CDR3: CASSLQAWETQYF. The CDR3 nucleotides read TGTGCCAGCAGCTTACAAGCTTGGGAGACCCAGTACTTC. The rearrangement joins TRBV7-2 to TRBJ2-5; D call uncertain. The CDR3 is 13 amino acids. Per germline, CDR1 SGHTA and CDR2 FQGNSA. Trimming shortened V by 2 bases and J by 5 bases, and 9 bases separated the two germline ends.

V and J are TRBV2 and TRBJ1-5; D gene ambiguous. This CDR3 spans 13 amino acids. V was clipped by 6 bases and J by 6 bases, with 12 bases between them. CDR1 and CDR2 from the germline V gene are SNHLY and FYNNEI. This chain's CDR3 is CASRFESRQPQHF. For the CDR3, the DNA is TGTGCCAGCAGGTTCGAGTCACGTCAGCCCCAGCATTTT.

The chain has TRBV5-6 and TRBJ2-5; D is perhaps TRBD1 (6 bases). The germline V gene encodes CDR1 SGHDT and CDR2 YYEEEE. V was cut by 4 bases and J by 1 base, with 11 bases left in between. The CDR3 loop spans 14 amino acids. In nucleotides, the CDR3 is TGTGCCAGCAGCAAACCGACAGGCCAAGAGACCCAGTACTTC. This codes for CASSKPTGQETQYF.

J is TRBJ2-5 and V is TRBV19; TRBD1 matches at 7 bases. Germline-derived CDR1 and CDR2 are LNHDA and SQIVND (reference sequence). After removal of 6 bases from V and 5 bases from J, the junction contained 3 bases not matched to a gene. The CDR3 covers 12 residues. CDR3 amino acids: CASSQQGETQYF. The CDR3 region has the DNA TGTGCCAGTAGCCAACAGGGGGAGACCCAGTACTTC.

V gene TRBV15 combines with J gene TRBJ2-5; D is possibly TRBD1 (6 bases). The CDR3 contains 12 residues. The germline CDR1 and CDR2 sequences are LNHNV and YYDKDF (reference sequence). Trimming removed 0 bases from V and 14 bases from J, with 13 bases in between. The DNA of the CDR3 is TGTGCCACCAGCAGAGATTGGGGGCACACTTACTTC. Protein: CATSRDWGHTYF. Combining the CDR3 with reference TRBV15 and TRBJ2-5 gives the whole variable domain DAMVIQNPRYQVTQFGKPVTLSCSQTLNHNVMYWYQQKSSQAPKLLFHYYDKDFNNEADTPDNFQSRRPNTSFCFLDIRSPGLGDTAMYLCATSRDWGHTYFGPGTRLLVL.

The rearrangement links TRBV7-3 to TRBJ2-7, with D perhaps given as TRBD1 or TRBD2 (5 bases each). The CDR3 sequence is 15 residues long. The germline V gene has CDR1 SGHTA and CDR2 FQGTGA. V shed 2 bases and J shed 0 bases, with 11 bases lying between them. In nucleotides, the CDR3 is TGTGCCAGCAGCTTAGAGGGGTCTAGCTCCTACGAGCAGTACTTC. Translating it yields CASSLEGSSSYEQYF.

This chain links TRBV28 with TRBJ1-2; a possible D gene is TRBD1 (5 bases). V was pared by 3 bases and J by 4 bases, with 18 bases between. Germline CDR1 MDHEN, CDR2 SYDVKM. The CDR3 totals 16 residues. The CDR3 coding sequence is TGTGCCAGCAGTTTTATGTTCGCGACAGCCTTCTATGGCTACACCTTC. Translating it yields CASSFMFATAFYGYTF.

This rearrangement joins TRBV7-2 to TRBJ1-6; maybe TRBD1 (5 bases). Trimming took 2 bases from V and 0 from J, leaving 17 bases between them. The CDR3 spans 19 residues. Germline V lookup: CDR1 SGHTA, CDR2 FQGNSA. Here the CDR3 reads CASSLLGGAGSSYNSPLHF. Written as DNA, the CDR3 is TGTGCCAGCAGCTTACTTGGTGGGGCTGGCAGCTCCTATAATTCACCCCTCCACTTT.

This chain links TRBV19 with TRBJ1-2; 8 bases fit TRBD1. V shed 5 bases, J shed 3 bases, and the junction held 8 bases outside the gene matches. Germline V CDR1 and CDR2: LNHDA, SQIVND (reference sequence). This CDR3 comprises 15 residues. The CDR3 is CASSRRQGLYYGYTF. For the CDR3, the DNA is TGTGCCAGTAGTCGGCGACAGGGGCTGTACTATGGCTACACCTTC. Variable domain in full (rest from reference TRBV19 and TRBJ1-2): DGGITQSPKYLFRKEGQNVTLSCEQNLNHDAMYWYRQDPGQGLRLIYYSQIVNDFQKGDIAEGYSVSREKKESFPLTVTSAQKNPTAFYLCASSRRQGLYYGYTFGSGTRLTVV.

This chain links TRBV5-6 with TRBJ2-3; possible D gene TRBD1, 7 bases. Germline assignment: CDR1 SGHDT and CDR2 YYEEEE. Trimming pared 3 bases from V and 0 bases from J, leaving 11 bases between. The CDR3 has 15 residues. Here the CDR3 DNA reads TGTGCCAGCAGCTCATCAGGGGGGAGCACAGATACGCAGTATTTT. Protein product: CASSSSGGSTDTQYF. Looking up the rest from reference TRBV5-6 and TRBJ2-3 gives the full variable domain: DAGVTQSPTHLIKTRGQQVTLRCSPKSGHDTVSWYQQALGQGPQFIFQYYEEEERQRGNFPDRFSGHQFPNYSSELNVNALLLGDSALYLCASSSSGGSTDTQYFGPGTRLTVL.

The chain uses TRBV19 and TRBJ2-1; 10 positions match TRBD2. The ends lost 3 bases at V and 4 bases at J; junction bases unmatched: 3. The CDR3 has 15 residues. The V gene's germline CDR1 is LNHDA and CDR2 SQIVND (reference sequence). The chain's CDR3 is CASSIQRGGYNEQFF. Written as DNA, the CDR3 is TGTGCCAGTAGTATCCAGCGGGGGGGGTACAATGAGCAGTTCTTC. Supplemented by reference TRBV19 and TRBJ2-1, the full variable domain reads DGGITQSPKYLFRKEGQNVTLSCEQNLNHDAMYWYRQDPGQGLRLIYYSQIVNDFQKGDIAEGYSVSREKKESFPLTVTSAQKNPTAFYLCASSIQRGGYNEQFFGPGTRLTVL.

This clone has just one count. This chain uses TRBV20-1 with TRBJ2-7, with D possibly matching TRBD1 (6 bases). The CDR3 spans 11 residues. Germline V CDR1 and CDR2: DFQATT, SNEGSKA (reference sequence). Trimming took 2 bases from V and 12 from J, leaving 14 bases between them. The CDR3 DNA follows: TGCAGTGCTAGAACAGGGAATTTGCGGTACTTC. Translation: CSARTGNLRYF.

This rearrangement joins TRBV18 to TRBJ1-1; D ambiguous. The V end lost 6 bases, the J end lost 1 base, and 9 bases lay between the germline ends. This CDR3 has 13 amino acids. Germline CDR1 KGHSH, CDR2 LQKENI. The CDR3 DNA follows: TGTGCCAGCTCCCCGACGGGGAACACTGAAGCTTTCTTT. As protein: CASSPTGNTEAFF.